This is a list of T cell receptor beta chains from one sample in a study of shared T cell receptors in the human thymus. Here immunoSEQ multiplex PCR was the method, and the copy in TCRdb shows in-frame clones only, minus some. Among about 660,000 clones, around 89% were seen once, and the ten largest hold 0.01%. These same data were also listed under a study on human thymus T cells.

Sequenced input: thymocytes. The receptor set was obtained from a boy younger than two with a congenital heart defect. Each CDR3 is given with its conserved first and last residue.

v_call	j_call	cdr3_aa
TRBV5-8	TRBJ2-7	CASSLRLAGYEQYF
TRBV14	TRBJ1-1	CASSHSKGWTEAFF
TRBV6-1	TRBJ2-5	CASSEVSRGFGKETQYF
TRBV4-2	TRBJ1-5	CASSQTVVGNQPQHF
TRBV13	TRBJ2-2	CASSLRLAGGYGELFF
TRBV7-9	TRBJ1-5	CASSSQEDQPQHF
TRBV2	TRBJ2-1	CASTPVEQFF
TRBV19	TRBJ2-1	CASRLRNEQFF
TRBV27	TRBJ2-1	CASRHRDGLAGGRMQFF
TRBV18	TRBJ2-3	CASSPGLTLWGTQYF
TRBV6-1	TRBJ2-7	CASSVQGLGNYEQYF
TRBV7-9	TRBJ2-4	CASSPDSRGAKNIQYF
TRBV6-6	TRBJ2-7	CASSWGRGSYEQYF
TRBV6-5	TRBJ1-2	CATVSANYGYTF
TRBV5-4	TRBJ2-1	CASSRGLAGAGQFF
TRBV19	TRBJ2-4	CASSMQRLAKNIQYF
TRBV12-5	TRBJ2-1	CASGPDAVDNEQFF
TRBV2	TRBJ2-3	CASSAPADPTDTQYF
TRBV30	TRBJ1-1	CAWSVGVRGGAAFF
TRBV7-9	TRBJ2-7	CASSSSGQQPSYEQYF
TRBV12-2	TRBJ2-1	CASRLRRKLMRQGSSYNEQFF
TRBV5-6	TRBJ1-2	CASSLAGTGRYGYTF
TRBV5-4	TRBJ1-3	CASSFDREVRNTIYF
TRBV7-6	TRBJ2-1	CASSSAGTRGEQFF
TRBV4-3	TRBJ2-7	CASSPNTGWKEQYF
TRBV28	TRBJ2-3	CASSPIGVGTRDLTDTQYF
TRBV30	TRBJ2-7	CACRQGEDDNEQYF
TRBV7-7	TRBJ2-2	CASTRQGPNTGELFF
TRBV7-6	TRBJ2-6	CASSARDRRFGANVLTF
TRBV19	TRBJ1-5	CASIKDSYSNQPQHF
TRBV4-3	TRBJ2-1	CASSQALGLAGVGNNEQFF
TRBV13	TRBJ2-3	CASSLSTDTQYF
TRBV7-9	TRBJ1-1	CASSQGDRANTEAFF
TRBV4-2	TRBJ1-5	CASSQALHRGYQPQHF
TRBV7-6	TRBJ2-1	CASSLRELNYNEQFF
TRBV19	TRBJ1-1	CASSAEAGWMNTEAFF
TRBV28	TRBJ1-5	CASSQLLGRGQNQPQHF
TRBV5-5	TRBJ2-1	CASSLEGGRGNNEQFF